The 9 T cell receptor beta chains below were found in one sample sequenced in a study of CD8+CD57+ T cells in acquired aplastic anemia. Genomic DNA was employed as the template in profiling TCR beta VDJ and CDR3. One entry per CDR3 protein results from TCRdb running MiXCR on the reads. The profile covers hundreds of thousands of distinct CDR3 sequences, with less than 35% appearing a single time and nearly 0.85% taken by the ten largest. Patients sequenced had flow cytometry evidence of CD8+CD57+ cell expansion. Sequencing used sorted CD4+, CD8+, or CD8+CD57+ T cells (not recorded which) from PBMCs. The receptors here all came from a human donor with aplastic anemia.

At least ten counts were recorded for this clonotype. The V and J genes are TRBV19 and TRBJ2-1; 11 nucleotides agree with TRBD2. This CDR3 is 13 amino acids long. Trimming removed 7 bases from V and 11 bases from J; junction bases left unmatched: 7. Germline assignment: CDR1 LNHDA and CDR2 SQIVND (reference sequence). Here the CDR3 reads CASNRMTSGKQFF. CDR3 nucleotide sequence: TGTGCCAGTAACCGGATGACTAGCGGGAAGCAGTTCTTC.

With regard to this clonotype: With a much larger clone just one base away, this may be a read error. V is TRBV25-1 and J is TRBJ1-6; tentative D call: TRBD1 (5 bases). Germline CDR1 and CDR2: MGHDK and SYGVNS. CDR3 length: 14 residues. CDR3 protein: CASSPGPNNPPLHF. Here the CDR3 DNA reads TGTGCCAGCAGCCCGGGACCGAATAATCCACCCCTCCACTTT.

The chain uses TRBV4-1 and TRBJ2-2; tentatively, D is TRBD1 (6 bases). Trimming pared 4 bases from V and 1 base from J, leaving 22 bases between. This CDR3 spans 19 amino acids. Germline V CDR1 and CDR2: MGHRA, YSYEKL. CDR3 loop: CASSPSWAGAAGNTGELFF. CDR3 nucleotides: TGCGCCAGCAGCCCTAGCTGGGCAGGGGCCGCAGGGAACACCGGGGAGCTGTTTTTT.

This rearrangement joins TRBV7-8 to TRBJ1-1, with D perhaps TRBD1 (6 bases). Germline CDR1 SGHVS, CDR2 FQNEAQ. The CDR3 sequence is 16 residues long. Trimming left V 1 base short and J 6 bases short, with 18 bases between. For the CDR3, the DNA is TGTGCCAGCAGCTTAGTTCTGGGGGGCGAGTTCCCTGAAGCTTTCTTT. Translating it yields CASSLVLGGEFPEAFF.

The chain links TRBV19 to TRBJ2-4; 9 nucleotides agree with TRBD2. The length of the CDR3 is 14 residues. The germline V gene has CDR1 LNHDA and CDR2 SQIVND (reference sequence). V lost 9 bases, J lost 5 bases, and 8 bases stayed unmatched. The CDR3 DNA reads as TGTGCCAGCAGCCCGCGGGAGGGGGAAAACATTCAGTACTTC. It encodes CASSPREGENIQYF. The variable domain in full, with the rest retrieved from reference TRBV19 and TRBJ2-4, is DGGITQSPKYLFRKEGQNVTLSCEQNLNHDAMYWYRQDPGQGLRLIYYSQIVNDFQKGDIAEGYSVSREKKESFPLTVTSAQKNPTAFYLCASSPREGENIQYFGAGTRLSVL.

Many counts were recorded for this clonotype. V is TRBV20-1 and J is TRBJ2-7; a weak D match, TRBD1 (6 bases). The CDR3 consists of 13 residues. CDR1 and CDR2 (germline): DFQATT, SNEGSKA (reference sequence). The V end lost 3 bases, the J end lost 6 bases, and 15 bases lay between the germline ends. For the CDR3, the DNA is TGCAGTGCTAGTTTCAGGGGAGCATCCGAGCAGTACTTC. The encoded protein is CSASFRGASEQYF.

This clonotype was observed at least ten times. The chain links TRBV19 to TRBJ1-2; D unresolved. CDR3 size: 11 residues. CDR1 is LNHDA and CDR2 is SQIVND in the germline V gene (reference sequence). V dropped 5 bases and J dropped 8 bases, with 9 bases sitting between them. CDR3 in DNA: TGTGCCAGTAGTGCCCTGGGAGGCTACACCTTC. Protein: CASSALGGYTF.

Regarding this clonotype: A single base separates this from a much larger clone, so it may be a read error. CDR3 loop: CSASERGREQYF. DNA of the CDR3: TGCAGTGCTAGCGAAAGGGGGCGCGAGCAGTACTTC. The gene calls are TRBV20-1 and TRBJ2-7; 7 nucleotides align to TRBD1. The ends lost 3 bases at V and 6 bases at J; junction bases unmatched: 5. The V gene's germline CDR1 is DFQATT and CDR2 SNEGSKA (reference sequence). This CDR3 spans 12 amino acids.

This clonotype was observed a handful of times. V gene TRBV12-3 or TRBV12-4 combines with J gene TRBJ2-3, with D uncertain. V was shortened by 1 base and J by 10 bases, with 9 bases between the two germline ends. The CDR3 covers 12 residues. DNA for the CDR3: TGTGCCAGCAGTTTAGGGGCGGTTGCGCAGTATTTT. It codes for CASSLGAVAQYF.